What follows are 21 T cell receptor beta chains derived from one specimen sequenced in a study of post-analysis software for immune sequencing data. Unique molecular identifiers had been added to the TCR beta cDNA libraries. TCRdb ran MiXCR on the PCR reads and lists one entry per CDR3 protein. The sample lists 700,000 to 800,000 distinct CDR3 sequences; roughly 29% were seen once. Which antigens these TCRs recognize remains unknown. Points from the study as a whole: Patients had higher frequencies than controls of roughly five TRBV segments, including TRBV5-6, TRBV5-1 and TRBV20-1.

Input material: blood. The receptors were sampled from a girl under 18 with multiple sclerosis.

This clonotype has just a few counts. The chain recombines TRBV6-2 or TRBV6-3 with TRBJ2-1, with 13 bases aligning to TRBD2. CDR3 length: 17 residues. Looked up from germline, CDR1 is MNHEY and CDR2 is SVGEGT. V lost 0 bases and J lost 4; bases outside the gene matches: 3. The CDR3 sequence: CASSYSGLAGDYNEQFF. For the CDR3, the DNA is TGTGCCAGCAGTTACTCCGGACTAGCGGGGGATTACAATGAGCAGTTCTTC.

This clonotype was counted a few times. V and J are TRBV7-9 and TRBJ2-7; D assignment may be TRBD1 or TRBD2 (6 bases each). The CDR3 has 18 amino acids. V gave up 1 base and J gave up 6 bases, with 25 bases separating them. Germline values: CDR1 SEHNR, CDR2 FQNEAQ (reference sequence). CDR3 bases: TGTGCCAGCAGCTTAGGTGCTACAGGGCCTGGAGGGTCGCGCGAGCAGTACTTC. Protein: CASSLGATGPGGSREQYF.

This clonotype was observed a handful of times. The chain is built from TRBV7-2 and TRBJ2-5; unclear D gene. The end of the DNA is better explained by TRBJ2-7, so the J call may be wrong. CDR3 length equals 13 residues. The germline V gene encodes CDR1 SGHTA and CDR2 FQGNSA. The CDR3 nucleotides are TGTGCCAGCAGCCCGCGTGTGGTTTACGAGCAGTACTTC. Amino acids: CASSPRVVYEQYF.

V is TRBV11-2 and J is TRBJ1-5, with 7 nucleotides matching TRBD1. V lost 4 bases and J lost 4; bases outside the gene matches: 7. This CDR3 spans 15 amino acids. Germline lookup yields CDR1 SGHAT and CDR2 FQNNGV. Here the CDR3 DNA reads TGTGCCAGCAGCTCAACGACAGGGCCGAATCAGCCCCAGCATTTT. Protein sequence: CASSSTTGPNQPQHF. Complete variable domain (other parts from reference TRBV11-2 and TRBJ1-5): EAGVAQSPRYKIIEKRQSVAFWCNPISGHATLYWYQQILGQGPKLLIQFQNNGVVDDSQLPKDRFSAERLKGVDSTLKIQPAKLEDSAVYLCASSSTTGPNQPQHFGDGTRLSIL.

The chain employs TRBV11-2 and TRBJ2-1; no clear D gene. Germline V gene lookup returns CDR1 SGHAT and CDR2 FQNNGV. Trimming removed 5 bases at V and 2 bases at J, with 16 bases between. The CDR3 loop spans 16 amino acids. In DNA form, the CDR3 reads TGTGCCAGCAGCACACGCCCATTTGGGACCTACAATGAGCAGTTCTTC. It specifies CASSTRPFGTYNEQFF.

This chain links TRBV3-1 with TRBJ1-1, with 7 bases aligning to TRBD1. V lost 0 bases, J lost 4 bases, and 5 bases stayed unmatched. Germline lookup yields CDR1 LGHDT and CDR2 YNNKEL (reference sequence). The CDR3 spans 15 residues. The DNA of the CDR3 is TGTGCCAGCAGCCAAGAGGGCAGGGGGAGCACTGAAGCTTTCTTT. It yields the protein CASSQEGRGSTEAFF.

In its sample, this clonotype was seen a few times. The gene calls are TRBV7-2 and TRBJ2-5, with 7 nucleotides matching TRBD2. After removal of 3 bases from V and 4 bases from J, the junction contained 8 bases not matched to a gene. Germline V gene sequence: CDR1 SGHTA, CDR2 FQGNSA. The CDR3 is 15 residues long. CDR3 sequence reads: CASSFGLAEGETQYF. The CDR3 DNA sequence: TGTGCCAGCAGCTTTGGGCTAGCGGAGGGAGAGACCCAGTACTTC.

This chain uses TRBV20-1 with TRBJ2-1; 7 bases line up with TRBD2. CDR3 length: 15 residues. V lost 5 bases, J lost 2 bases, and 9 bases stayed unmatched. CDR1 is DFQATT, CDR2 SNEGSKA, per germline (reference sequence). CDR3 amino acids: CSARSTSDAYNEQFF. CDR3 sequence (DNA): TGCAGTGCTCGATCTACTAGCGACGCCTACAATGAGCAGTTCTTC.

CDR3 region: CASSSSDRPSSYEQYF. The CDR3 DNA reads as TGTGCCAGCAGCTCCTCGGACAGGCCGAGCTCCTACGAGCAGTACTTC. The rearrangement links TRBV28 to TRBJ2-7; 7 bases align to TRBD1. The J segment lost 0 bases and the V segment lost 6 bases, leaving 11 bases of the junction unmatched. CDR3 length: 16 residues. In germline, CDR1 is MDHEN, CDR2 SYDVKM.

V and J are TRBV7-9 and TRBJ1-2, with 8 bases identical to TRBD1. From germline, CDR1 is SEHNR and CDR2 FQNEAQ (reference sequence). J was trimmed by 4 bases and V by 2 bases; bases with no gene match: 6. This CDR3 spans 15 amino acids. The CDR3 loop is CASSLRGQGAYGYTF. The DNA of the CDR3 is TGTGCCAGCAGCTTAAGAGGACAGGGTGCCTATGGCTACACCTTC.

The rearrangement uses TRBV7-2 and TRBJ2-5; maybe TRBD1 (6 bases). TRBJ2-7 matches the DNA end more closely, so the J call is doubtful. This CDR3 region has 13 residues. The V gene's germline CDR1 is SGHTA and CDR2 FQGNSA. This chain's CDR3 is CASSFGRGGEQYF. The CDR3 bases are TGTGCCAGCAGCTTCGGCAGGGGTGGCGAGCAGTACTTC.

V gene TRBV29-1 combines with J gene TRBJ1-1; 8 bases are a match to TRBD1. This CDR3 has 14 amino acids. Germline CDR1 is SQVTM and CDR2 is ANQGSEA. Germline trimming cut 3 bases from V and 0 bases from J; bases unmatched to any gene: 3. For the CDR3, the DNA is TGCAGCGTTGACGGCAGGGGGCTGAACACTGAAGCTTTCTTT. Protein product: CSVDGRGLNTEAFF.

The V gene is TRBV12-3 or TRBV12-4, the J gene TRBJ2-1; the D gene is possibly TRBD2 (5 bases). The CDR3 consists of 13 residues. The V and J ends lost 3 bases and 9 bases respectively, with 12 bases between them. CDR3 in DNA: TGTGCCAGCAGTTTGGCTAGCCGGGGTGAGCAGTTCTTC. It is translated as CASSLASRGEQFF.

This clonotype has a handful of counts. The chain recombines TRBV6-5 with TRBJ1-1; D remains ambiguous. There are 14 residues in the CDR3. V lost 4 bases and J lost 5, with 14 bases in between. Looked up from germline, CDR1 is MNHEY and CDR2 is SVGAGI. CDR3 amino acids: CASSSPSARTEAFF. CDR3 nucleotide sequence: TGTGCCAGCAGTTCACCCTCAGCACGAACTGAAGCTTTCTTT.

This clonotype has only a few counts. The V and J genes are TRBV5-6 and TRBJ2-3; no definite D call. The CDR3 runs 13 residues. Germline values: CDR1 SGHDT, CDR2 YYEEEE. The germline V and J ends were trimmed by 1 base and 7 bases, with 10 bases remaining between them. CDR3 amino acids: CASSLFGGNTQYF. As DNA, the CDR3 is TGTGCCAGCAGCTTGTTCGGCGGAAATACGCAGTATTTT.

The chain is built from TRBV7-2 and TRBJ2-7; no reliable D call. Germline V CDR1 and CDR2: SGHTA, FQGNSA. Trimming removed 5 bases at V and 0 bases at J, with 14 bases between. The CDR3 totals 15 residues. CDR3 in amino acids: CASSPLNLRSYEQYF. The CDR3 nucleotides read TGTGCCAGCAGCCCATTAAATCTCCGCTCCTACGAGCAGTACTTC.

The chain is built from TRBV10-2 and TRBJ1-3; D uncertain. The CDR3 is made up of 13 amino acids. CDR1 and CDR2 (germline): WSHSY, SAAADI. Trimming pared 0 bases from V and 15 bases from J, leaving 15 bases between. CDR3 in DNA: TGCGCCAGCAGTGAGTCGGAGCCCCTCCTAAGATATTTT. Translation gives CASSESEPLLRYF.

This clonotype showed up just a few times. The chain couples TRBV7-2 to TRBJ2-3, with TRBD2 as a possible D gene (6 bases). Germline V CDR1 and CDR2: SGHTA, FQGNSA. V lost 5 bases and J lost 0, with 15 bases in between. The CDR3 loop spans 16 amino acids. The CDR3 protein is CASSVNGGASTDTQYF. DNA of the CDR3: TGTGCCAGCAGCGTAAACGGCGGGGCTAGCACAGATACGCAGTATTTT.

This clonotype occurred a few times. The chain uses TRBV6-2 or TRBV6-3 and TRBJ2-1; TRBD1 is a possible D gene (6 bases). This CDR3 has 13 amino acids. Germline CDR1 reads MNHEY; CDR2 reads SVGEGT. Trimming stripped 6 bases from V and 6 bases from J, with 12 bases between. The CDR3 loop reads CASRWTVSNEQFF. CDR3 nucleotide sequence: TGTGCCAGCAGGTGGACAGTATCCAATGAGCAGTTCTTC.

Only a few counts were recorded for this clonotype. The chain is built from TRBV28 and TRBJ2-7, with 9 bases identical to TRBD1. J lost 3 bases, V lost 5 bases, and 11 bases had no gene match. The CDR3 is 16 residues long. Germline V gene lookup returns CDR1 MDHEN and CDR2 SYDVKM. CDR3 nucleotide sequence: TGTGCCAGCAGTCCCCACGACAGGGGGTCATACTACGAGCAGTACTTC. Translated, it gives CASSPHDRGSYYEQYF.

This clonotype was seen a few times. The rearrangement links TRBV20-1 to TRBJ2-5; D remains ambiguous. CDR1 DFQATT and CDR2 SNEGSKA come from the germline V gene (reference sequence). Between the trimmed V and J ends, which lost 5 bases and 4 bases, there was a span of 14 bases. The CDR3 is 13 amino acids. CDR3 coding DNA: TGCAGTGCTCCGGAGCCGTTGGGAGAGACCCAGTACTTC. This sequence encodes CSAPEPLGETQYF.